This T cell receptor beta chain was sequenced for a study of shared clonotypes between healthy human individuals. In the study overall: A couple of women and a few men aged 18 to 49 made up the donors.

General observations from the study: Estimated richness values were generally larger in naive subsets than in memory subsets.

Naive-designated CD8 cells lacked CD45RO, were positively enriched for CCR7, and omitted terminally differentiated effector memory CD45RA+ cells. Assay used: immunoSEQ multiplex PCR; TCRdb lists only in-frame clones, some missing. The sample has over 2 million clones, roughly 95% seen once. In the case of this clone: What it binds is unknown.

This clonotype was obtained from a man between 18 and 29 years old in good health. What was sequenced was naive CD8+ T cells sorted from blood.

The CDR3 DNA reads as TGTGCTAGTGGTTTGGCCGGGACAGGGCCCACCTTC. It encodes CASGLAGTGPTF. V is TRBV12-5 and J is TRBJ1-2; 9 nucleotides line up with TRBD1. There are 12 residues in the CDR3. J gave up 13 bases and V 1 base, and 4 bases lay outside the gene matches. Germline V gene lookup returns CDR1 LGHNT and CDR2 FRNRAP.